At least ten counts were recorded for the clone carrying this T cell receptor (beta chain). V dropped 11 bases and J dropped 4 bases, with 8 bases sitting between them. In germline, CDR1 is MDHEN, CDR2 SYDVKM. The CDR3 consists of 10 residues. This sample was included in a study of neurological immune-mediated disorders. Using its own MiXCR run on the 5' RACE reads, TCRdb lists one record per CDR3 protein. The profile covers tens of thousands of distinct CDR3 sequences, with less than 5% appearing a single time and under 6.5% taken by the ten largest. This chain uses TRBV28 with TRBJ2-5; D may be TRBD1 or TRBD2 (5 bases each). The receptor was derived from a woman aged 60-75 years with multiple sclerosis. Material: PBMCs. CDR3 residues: CASGRETQYF. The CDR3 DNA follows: TGTGCCTCGGGACGAGAGACCCAGTACTTC.